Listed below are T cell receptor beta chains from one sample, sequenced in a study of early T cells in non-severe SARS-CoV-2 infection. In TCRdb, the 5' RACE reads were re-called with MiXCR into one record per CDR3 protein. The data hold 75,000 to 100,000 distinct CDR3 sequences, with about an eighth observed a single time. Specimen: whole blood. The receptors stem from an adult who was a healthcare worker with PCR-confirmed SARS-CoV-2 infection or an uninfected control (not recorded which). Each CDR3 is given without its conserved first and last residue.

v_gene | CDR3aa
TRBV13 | ASSFGQGSEKLF
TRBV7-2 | ASSLNRGPSTEAF
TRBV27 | ASSPGQTNYEQY
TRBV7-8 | ASSLELRSNQPQH
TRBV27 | ASTLGGASEAF
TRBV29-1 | SVEGAPGTGELF
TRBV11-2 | ASSLAPTSGSRDSYNEQF
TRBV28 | ASHYEGGGTGELF
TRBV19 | ASSINIGEAF
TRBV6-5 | ASSRRDSLGYEQY
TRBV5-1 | ASSLLFGDEQF
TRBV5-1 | ASKRESTDTQY
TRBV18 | ASSNRQGARQPQH
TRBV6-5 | ASSYSRSNQPQH
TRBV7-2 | ASSDRGLYEQY
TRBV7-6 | ASSILSYNEQF
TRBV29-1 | SVAGLANSYNEQF